The 3 T cell receptor beta chains reported below all come from one sample, sequenced in a study of blood T cells in healthy people across ages. A sample-barcoded 5' primer and a J-beta primer mix were used in a second PCR of roughly 7 to 11 cycles. MiXCR was run by TCRdb on the 5' RACE reads, yielding one entry per CDR3 protein. The sample records about 690,000 distinct CDR3 sequences, around 41% being singletons. Source material: blood. The receptors originated from an elderly man in good health.

This clonotype was counted ten times or more. The V call is TRBV20-1, the J call TRBJ2-4, with no clear D. CDR1 and CDR2 from the germline V gene are DFQATT and SNEGSKA (reference sequence). Trimming removed 6 bases at V and 5 bases at J, with 8 bases between. CDR3 size: 11 residues. This CDR3 is CSAPRQNIQYF. The CDR3 region has the DNA TGCAGTGCCCCGAGACAAAACATTCAGTACTTC.

The V call is TRBV6-2 or TRBV6-3, the J call TRBJ1-1; 9 positions agree with TRBD1. The germline V gene has CDR1 MNHEY and CDR2 SVGEGT. The trim removed 11 bases at V and 3 bases at J, leaving 7 bases unmatched. CDR3 length: 13 amino acids. This CDR3 is CALRDRVHTEAFF. CDR3 DNA: TGTGCCCTACGGGACAGGGTGCACACTGAAGCTTTCTTT.

The table lists this clonotype with a few counts. The chain couples TRBV20-1 to TRBJ2-5; 7 nucleotides line up with TRBD1. This CDR3 has 15 residues. Germline loops: CDR1 DFQATT, CDR2 SNEGSKA (reference sequence). V dropped 6 bases and J dropped 5; count of bases not matched to a gene: 15. CDR3 DNA: TGCAGTGCAACCACCCGGGCCAAACAGGGGGAGACCCAGTACTTC. Protein product: CSATTRAKQGETQYF.